The 21 T cell receptor beta chains in this list originate from one sample, sequenced in a study of cytomegalovirus exposure and HLA in healthy donors. In the PCR, 60 Vbeta and 13 Jbeta primers were used. Repertoires were generated with immunoSEQ multiplex PCR, while TCRdb's copy carries only in-frame clones and drops some. The sample includes 150,000 or so clones, 80% to 85% of them seen just once. The sequenced material came from PBMCs. All receptors come from a male donor in good health and CMV-seropositive.

The chain uses TRBV14 and TRBJ2-7; a possible D gene is TRBD2 (6 bases). From germline, CDR1 is SGHDN and CDR2 FVKESK. Trimming left V 5 bases short and J 3 bases short, with 17 bases between. The CDR3 loop spans 15 amino acids. The CDR3 spells CASSNYLTSIYEQYF. In DNA, the CDR3 is TGTGCCAGCAGCAACTACCTCACTAGCATCTACGAGCAGTACTTC.

The gene calls are TRBV10-3 and TRBJ2-7; 11 nucleotides agree with TRBD2. Germline V gene sequence: CDR1 ENHRY, CDR2 SYGVKD. The CDR3 runs 14 residues. J lost 6 bases, V lost 11 bases, and 12 bases had no gene match. CDR3 sequence reads: CAASVAGGPFEQYF. The CDR3, as DNA: TGTGCCGCCAGCGTAGCGGGAGGGCCTTTCGAGCAGTACTTC.

The V call is TRBV30, the J call TRBJ2-7; 8 bases line up with TRBD1. Germline CDR1 is GTSNPN and CDR2 is SVGIG (reference sequence). With V trimmed by 5 bases and J by 3 bases, 6 bases remained unmatched. This CDR3 has 13 residues. Written as DNA, the CDR3 is TGTGCCTGGCTTGACAGGGGAAGCTACGAGCAGTACTTC. Residues: CAWLDRGSYEQYF.

The chain employs TRBV5-4 and TRBJ1-3; no definite D call. The CDR3 is made up of 14 amino acids. CDR1 and CDR2 (germline): SGHNT, YYREEE (reference sequence). The V end lost 4 bases, the J end lost 11 bases, and 19 bases lay between the germline ends. In nucleotides, the CDR3 is TGTGCCAGCAGCGATCCCGGTAATGGTAAAGCCATATATTTT. Its translation: CASSDPGNGKAIYF.

This chain connects TRBV5-4 to TRBJ1-3; D is unresolved. This CDR3 is 17 amino acids long. Germline-derived CDR1 and CDR2 are SGHNT and YYREEE (reference sequence). V lost 3 bases to trimming and J lost 1 base, with 17 bases between them. Here the CDR3 DNA reads TGTGCCAGCAGCTCTGGAGCAGCAAGCTTTTCTGGAAACACCATATATTTT. This codes for CASSSGAASFSGNTIYF. The variable domain in full, with the rest retrieved from reference TRBV5-4 and TRBJ1-3, is ETGVTQSPTHLIKTRGQQVTLRCSSQSGHNTVSWYQQALGQGPQFIFQYYREEENGRGNFPPRFSGLQFPNYSSELNVNALELDDSALYLCASSSGAASFSGNTIYFGEGSWLTVV.

The chain employs TRBV11-2 and TRBJ2-5; TRBD1 matches at 7 bases. TRBJ2-7 matches the DNA end more closely, so the J call is doubtful. Germline-derived CDR1 and CDR2 are SGHAT and FQNNGV. CDR3 length equals 14 residues. This chain's CDR3 is CASSLTGTVYEQYF. CDR3 DNA sequence: TGTGCCAGCAGCTTGACCGGGACAGTCTACGAGCAGTACTTC.

The CDR3 DNA sequence: TGCAGCGAGGGCAGGGAAGAGCGGTATTTT. Translating it yields CSEGREERYF. J is TRBJ2-3 and V is TRBV29-1; D is perhaps TRBD1 (5 bases). The V gene lost 7 bases and the J gene lost 14 bases, with 16 bases spanning the gap. There are 10 residues in the CDR3. The germline V gene has CDR1 SQVTM and CDR2 ANQGSEA.

This chain joins TRBV19 and TRBJ2-2; 8 bases agree with TRBD1. Losses at the gene ends were 5 bases for V and 7 bases for J; bases not matched to a gene: 9. CDR1 is LNHDA, CDR2 SQIVND, per germline (reference sequence). The CDR3 has 15 residues. The CDR3 DNA is TGTGCCAGTAGTGTCCGATACAGGGGGGACGGGGAGCTGTTTTTT. Residues: CASSVRYRGDGELFF.

The chain links TRBV30 to TRBJ2-3; D might be TRBD2 (6 bases). Deletions cut 5 bases from V and 3 bases from J, with 6 bases between. Per germline, CDR1 GTSNPN and CDR2 SVGIG (reference sequence). There are 11 residues in the CDR3. The CDR3 DNA reads as TGTGCCTGGGGGGGGACAGATACGCAGTATTTT. It is translated as CAWGGTDTQYF.

This clone has just a few counts. The V and J genes are TRBV28 and TRBJ1-1, with 9 bases lining up with TRBD1. Germline CDR1 MDHEN, CDR2 SYDVKM. The CDR3 contains 12 residues. V was clipped by 5 bases and J by 12 bases; unmatched bases: 7. The DNA for the CDR3 is TGTGCCAGCAGTGAAACAGGGGGCAGAACTTTCTTT. Encoded protein: CASSETGGRTFF.

The chain joins TRBV18 to TRBJ1-5; D remains ambiguous. Germline V lookup: CDR1 KGHSH, CDR2 LQKENI. V lost 3 bases and J lost 5, with 11 bases in between. The CDR3 runs 14 residues. The CDR3, as DNA: TGTGCCAGCTCACCTGAAACAGATTATCAGCCCCAGCATTTT. This codes for CASSPETDYQPQHF.

The genes are TRBV10-3 and TRBJ2-7; possibly TRBD2 for D (6 bases). Trimming shortened V by 2 bases and J by 1 base, and 9 bases separated the two germline ends. CDR1 and CDR2 (germline): ENHRY, SYGVKD. CDR3 length equals 14 residues. CDR3 in amino acids: CAISEPGRSYEQYF. As DNA, the CDR3 is TGTGCCATCAGTGAGCCAGGGAGGTCCTACGAGCAGTACTTC.

The rearrangement uses TRBV28 and TRBJ2-7; TRBD1 matches 7 bases. The CDR3 spans 12 residues. Losses at the gene ends were 7 bases for V and 9 bases for J; bases not matched to a gene: 9. CDR1 MDHEN and CDR2 SYDVKM come from the germline V gene. CDR3 in amino acids: CASMLQGKGQYF. In DNA form, the CDR3 reads TGTGCCAGCATGTTACAGGGGAAGGGGCAGTACTTC.

The rearrangement links TRBV7-9 to TRBJ2-3; 9 nucleotides match TRBD2. This CDR3 is built from 15 residues. V was pared by 4 bases and J by 1 base, with 3 bases of the junction left unmatched. In germline, CDR1 is SEHNR, CDR2 FQNEAQ (reference sequence). The CDR3 nucleotides are TGTGCCAGCAGCTCTGGACTAGCGCGCACAGATACGCAGTATTTT. This encodes CASSSGLARTDTQYF. The variable domain in full, with the rest retrieved from reference TRBV7-9 and TRBJ2-3, is DTGVSQNPRHKITKRGQNVTFRCDPISEHNRLYWYRQTLGQGPEFLTYFQNEAQLEKSRLLSDRFSAERPKGSFSTLEIQRTEQGDSAMYLCASSSGLARTDTQYFGPGTRLTVL.

V gene TRBV27 combines with J gene TRBJ1-3; D remains ambiguous. The CDR3 consists of 14 residues. CDR1 MNHEY and CDR2 SMNVEV come from the germline V gene (reference sequence). This CDR3 is CASSRSPSGNTIYF. CDR3 sequence (DNA): TGTGCTTCGAGTCGAAGTCCCTCTGGAAACACCATATATTTT.

This chain uses TRBV15 with TRBJ2-6; D unclear. This CDR3 contains 12 residues. CDR1 is LNHNV, CDR2 YYDKDF, per germline (reference sequence). Trimming stripped 4 bases from V and 9 bases from J, with 7 bases between. CDR3 DNA: TGTGCCACCAGCACCCGACTCAACGTCCTGACTTTC. This gives the protein CATSTRLNVLTF.

This clone appeared once. V and J are TRBV7-2 and TRBJ2-5; 8 nucleotides align to TRBD2. Germline assignment: CDR1 SGHTA and CDR2 FQGNSA. With 5 bases clipped from V and 3 bases from J, the junction kept 5 bases outside the gene matches. This CDR3 is 14 amino acids long. This chain's CDR3 is CASSLTSVKETQYF. The CDR3 DNA is TGTGCCAGCAGCCTGACTAGCGTGAAAGAGACCCAGTACTTC. Combining the CDR3 with reference TRBV7-2 and TRBJ2-5 gives the whole variable domain GAGVSQSPSNKVTEKGKDVELRCDPISGHTALYWYRQSLGQGLEFLIYFQGNSAPDKSGLPSDRFSAERTGGSVSTLTIQRTQQEDSAVYLCASSLTSVKETQYFGPGTRLLVL.

This clone was observed a handful of times. The gene calls are TRBV4-1 and TRBJ2-2; a possible D gene is TRBD2 (5 bases). V was trimmed by 0 bases and J by 5 bases, leaving 13 bases between them. The CDR3 has 16 amino acids. CDR1 is MGHRA, CDR2 YSYEKL, per germline. The CDR3 DNA reads TGCGCCAGCAGCCAAGAGTCATCCTGGAGGACCGGGGAGCTGTTTTTT. Protein sequence: CASSQESSWRTGELFF.

This clone was seen only once. This rearrangement joins TRBV4-1 to TRBJ2-7, with D perhaps TRBD2 (5 bases). The CDR3 contains 15 residues. Trimming removed 0 bases from V and 3 bases from J, with 12 bases in between. Germline V CDR1 and CDR2: MGHRA, YSYEKL. CDR3 bases: TGCGCCAGCAGCCAAGAAGGAGGAGTTCTCTACGAGCAGTACTTC. Translated: CASSQEGGVLYEQYF.

This chain connects TRBV4-3 to TRBJ1-3; 9 bases align to TRBD1. The V and J ends lost 1 base and 2 bases, in that order; junction bases with no gene match: 6. The CDR3 contains 17 residues. Germline V gene sequence: CDR1 LGHNA, CDR2 YSLEER. The CDR3 coding sequence is TGCGCCAGCAGCCAAGCTTCCGGGACAGGGCCTGGAAACACCATATATTTT. It translates to CASSQASGTGPGNTIYF.

The V and J genes are TRBV5-1 and TRBJ1-2; 7 bases are a match to TRBD1. V was clipped by 4 bases and J by 4 bases; unmatched bases: 7. CDR3 length: 14 residues. Germline CDR1 reads SGHRS; CDR2 reads YFSETQ. The DNA of the CDR3 is TGCGCCAGCAGCCTCGGGACAGTCACCTATGGCTACACCTTC. The encoded protein is CASSLGTVTYGYTF.